This T cell receptor beta chain was recorded in a study of CD8 T cells in ankylosing spondylitis. V dropped 8 bases and J dropped 5; count of bases not matched to a gene: 9. CDR1 and CDR2 from the germline V gene are ENHRY and SYGVKD. CDR3 size: 14 residues. This clonotype was counted ten times or more. Its antigen is unidentified. Broader study findings: The clones that were linked to disease were reported to be significantly enriched in matched synovial fluid samples from ankylosing spondylitis patients. Characteristic of ankylosing spondylitis blood, it appeared, was a TCR beta motif comprising several highly homologous variants. Before this, some motif variants had been reported in reactive arthritis synovial fluid and blood.

MiXCR, applied by TCRdb to the 5' RACE reads, yields one record per CDR3 protein. The profile covers 450,000 to 550,000 distinct CDR3 sequences, with less than 6% appearing a single time and around 3.5% taken by the ten largest. The chain carries TRBV10-3 and TRBJ2-7; 10 bases fit TRBD1. The source of this sequence is a male donor with ankylosing spondylitis. The sequencing sample was made of blood, either unsorted or a sorted T cell fraction (not recorded which). The CDR3 loop is CAIGTGQGIHEQYF. The CDR3 nucleotides are TGTGCCATCGGGACGGGACAGGGGATCCACGAGCAGTACTTC.